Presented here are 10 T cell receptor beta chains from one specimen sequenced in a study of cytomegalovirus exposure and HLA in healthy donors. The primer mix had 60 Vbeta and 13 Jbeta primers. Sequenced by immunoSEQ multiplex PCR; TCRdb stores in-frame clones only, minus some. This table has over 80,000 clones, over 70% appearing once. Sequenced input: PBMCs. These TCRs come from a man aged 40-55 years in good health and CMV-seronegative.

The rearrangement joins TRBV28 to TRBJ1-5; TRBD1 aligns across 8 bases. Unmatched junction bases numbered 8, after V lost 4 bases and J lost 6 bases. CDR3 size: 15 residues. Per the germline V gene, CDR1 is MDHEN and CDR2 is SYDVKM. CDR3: CASSSDRGGRQPQHF. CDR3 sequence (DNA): TGTGCCAGCAGTTCCGACAGGGGAGGCCGTCAGCCCCAGCATTTT.

CDR3 DNA: TGTGCCATCAGTGAAGGGCAGGGTTATTCACCCCTCCACTTT. Its protein product is CAISEGQGYSPLHF. This chain links TRBV10-3 with TRBJ1-6, with D possibly TRBD1 on 5 matching bases. The germline gives CDR1 ENHRY, CDR2 SYGVKD. Trimming left V 3 bases short and J 8 bases short, with 11 bases between. This CDR3 comprises 14 residues.

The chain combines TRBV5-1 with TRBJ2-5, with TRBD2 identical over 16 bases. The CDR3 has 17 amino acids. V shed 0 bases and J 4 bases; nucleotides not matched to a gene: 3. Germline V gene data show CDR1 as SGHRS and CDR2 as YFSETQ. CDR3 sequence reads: CASSLAGTSGGAETQYF. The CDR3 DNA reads TGCGCCAGCAGCTTGGCGGGGACTAGCGGGGGGGCAGAGACCCAGTACTTC. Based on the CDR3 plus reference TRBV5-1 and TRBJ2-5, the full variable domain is KAGVTQTPRYLIKTRGQQVTLSCSPISGHRSVSWYQQTPGQGLQFLFEYFSETQRNKGNFPGRFSGRQFSNSRSEMNVSTLELGDSALYLCASSLAGTSGGAETQYFGPGTRLLVL.

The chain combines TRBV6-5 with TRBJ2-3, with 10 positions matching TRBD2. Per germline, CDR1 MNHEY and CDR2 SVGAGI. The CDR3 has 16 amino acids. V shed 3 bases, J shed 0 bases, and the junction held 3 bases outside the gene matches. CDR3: CASSYSGGRSTDTQYF. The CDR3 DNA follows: TGTGCCAGCAGTTATAGCGGGGGGCGTAGCACAGATACGCAGTATTTT.

DNA of the CDR3: TGTGCCAGCAGCGGGGGATCTCCAACAGGGGGTCAGCCCCAGCATTTT. This sequence encodes CASSGGSPTGGQPQHF. This rearrangement joins TRBV9 to TRBJ1-5; 8 positions agree with TRBD1. In germline, CDR1 is SGDLS, CDR2 YYNGEE. The CDR3 totals 16 residues. Losses at the gene ends were 3 bases for V and 6 bases for J; bases not matched to a gene: 11.

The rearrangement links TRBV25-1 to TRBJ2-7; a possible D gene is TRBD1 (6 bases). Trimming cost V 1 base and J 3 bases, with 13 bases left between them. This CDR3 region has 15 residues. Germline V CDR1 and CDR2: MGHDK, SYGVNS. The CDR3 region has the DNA TGTGCCAGCAGTGAATCGTCCGGGACAATCTACGAGCAGTACTTC. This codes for CASSESSGTIYEQYF.

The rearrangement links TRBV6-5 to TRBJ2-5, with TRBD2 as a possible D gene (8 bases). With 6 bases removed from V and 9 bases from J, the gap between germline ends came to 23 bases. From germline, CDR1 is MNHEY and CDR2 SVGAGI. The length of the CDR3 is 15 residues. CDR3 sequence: CASSPGGSSGGAQYF. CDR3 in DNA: TGTGCCAGCAGCCCAGGGGGGTCCTCCGGGGGGGCCCAGTACTTC.

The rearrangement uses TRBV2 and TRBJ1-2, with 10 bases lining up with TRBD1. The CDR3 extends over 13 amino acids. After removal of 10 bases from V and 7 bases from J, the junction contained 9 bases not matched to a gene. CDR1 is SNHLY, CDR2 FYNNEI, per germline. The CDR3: CATDGTGAGGYTF. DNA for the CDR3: TGTGCCACCGACGGGACAGGGGCGGGTGGCTACACCTTC.

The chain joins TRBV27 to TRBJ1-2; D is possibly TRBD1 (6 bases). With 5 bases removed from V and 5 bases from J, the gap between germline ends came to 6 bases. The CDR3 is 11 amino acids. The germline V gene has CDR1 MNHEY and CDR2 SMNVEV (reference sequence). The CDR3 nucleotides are TGTGCCAGCAGTCAGGGGTATGGCTACACCTTC. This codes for CASSQGYGYTF.

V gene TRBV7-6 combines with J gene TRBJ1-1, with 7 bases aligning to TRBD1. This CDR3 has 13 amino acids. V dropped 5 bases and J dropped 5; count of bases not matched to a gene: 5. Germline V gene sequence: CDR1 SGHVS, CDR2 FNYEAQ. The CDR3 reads CASSNRQGTEAFF. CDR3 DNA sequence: TGTGCCAGCAGCAATCGACAGGGAACTGAAGCTTTCTTT. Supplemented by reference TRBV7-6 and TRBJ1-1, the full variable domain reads GAGVSQSPRYKVTKRGQDVALRCDPISGHVSLYWYRQALGQGPEFLTYFNYEAQQDKSGLPNDRFSAERPEGSISTLTIQRTEQRDSAMYRCASSNRQGTEAFFGQGTRLTVV.